The 26 T cell receptor beta chains below all came from one sample that was sequenced in a study of T-cell memory formation after mild COVID-19. A single record per CDR3 protein comes from TCRdb applying MiXCR to the 5' RACE reads. The table lists 450,000 or so distinct CDR3 sequences, roughly 20% of them singletons, with roughly 8% in the top ten. Material: PBMCs or a T cell subset sorted from them (not recorded which). The source is an adult woman who had mild COVID-19 (a few samples of this study predate the infection). Cell type and time point are not known.

The chain combines TRBV5-4 with TRBJ2-1; 7 bases fit TRBD1. Trimming at V came to 3 bases and at J to 8 bases, leaving 5 bases not matched to a gene. CDR3 length: 13 residues. CDR1 is SGHNT, CDR2 YYREEE, per germline (reference sequence). DNA of the CDR3: TGTGCCAGCAGCTCGGGACAGCTCCATGAGCAGTTCTTC. This gives the protein CASSSGQLHEQFF.

This chain uses TRBV9 with TRBJ2-3, with D possibly matching TRBD2 (6 bases). V lost 0 bases and J 2 bases, leaving 22 bases between the germline ends. The CDR3 spans 19 residues. Germline CDR1 and CDR2: SGDLS and YYNGEE. The CDR3 protein is CASSVVSVMEQDYTDTQYF. The CDR3 coding sequence is TGTGCCAGCAGCGTAGTTTCGGTGATGGAACAGGACTACACAGATACGCAGTATTTT.

This clonotype showed up just a few times. This chain connects TRBV30 to TRBJ1-1, with 8 nucleotides matching TRBD1. Germline lookup yields CDR1 GTSNPN and CDR2 SVGIG (reference sequence). After removal of 2 bases from V and 5 bases from J, the junction contained 7 bases not matched to a gene. CDR3 size: 14 residues. CDR3 protein: CAWSSQGARTEAFF. The CDR3 coding sequence is TGTGCCTGGAGTTCCCAGGGGGCTAGGACTGAAGCTTTCTTT.

The chain couples TRBV15 to TRBJ1-4, with a tentative D call TRBD1 (5 bases). This CDR3 spans 16 amino acids. The V end was cut by 3 bases, the J end by 8 bases, with 19 bases between. Germline V lookup: CDR1 LNHNV, CDR2 YYDKDF (reference sequence). The CDR3 nucleotides are TGTGCCACCAGCAGCCCCTGGGGGGGAAGTGGCGAAAAACTGTTTTTT. This codes for CATSSPWGGSGEKLFF. Drawing the rest from reference TRBV15 and TRBJ1-4, the complete variable domain is DAMVIQNPRYQVTQFGKPVTLSCSQTLNHNVMYWYQQKSSQAPKLLFHYYDKDFNNEADTPDNFQSRRPNTSFCFLDIRSPGLGDTAMYLCATSSPWGGSGEKLFFGSGTQLSVL.

The chain couples TRBV29-1 to TRBJ2-7, with 8 nucleotides matching TRBD1. Germline loops: CDR1 SQVTM, CDR2 ANQGSEA. The CDR3 has 14 residues. V was pared by 6 bases and J by 1 base, with 8 bases of the junction left unmatched. This chain's CDR3 is CSVGRGLHSYEQYF. Here the CDR3 DNA reads TGCAGCGTCGGCAGGGGGCTTCATTCCTACGAGCAGTACTTC.

The genes are TRBV9 and TRBJ2-5, with D unclear. The germline V gene has CDR1 SGDLS and CDR2 YYNGEE. The CDR3 totals 14 residues. Trimming took off 0 bases at V and 1 base at J, with 7 bases between the two ends. The CDR3 is CASSVDTFQETQYF. DNA for the CDR3: TGTGCCAGCAGCGTAGATACCTTCCAAGAGACCCAGTACTTC.

This sequence joins TRBV7-9 and TRBJ2-1; D might be TRBD2 (6 bases). Germline lookup yields CDR1 SEHNR and CDR2 FQNEAQ (reference sequence). V lost 6 bases and J 4 bases, leaving 19 bases between the germline ends. The CDR3 covers 16 residues. In nucleotides, the CDR3 is TGTGCCAGCAGTACCCCGAGACGGGGGTGGTACAATGAGCAGTTCTTC. Protein: CASSTPRRGWYNEQFF.

The gene calls are TRBV12-3 or TRBV12-4 and TRBJ1-5, with D maybe TRBD1 (5 bases). Trimming shortened V by 2 bases and J by 6 bases, and 14 bases separated the two germline ends. There are 15 residues in the CDR3. The CDR3, as DNA: TGTGCCAGCAGTTTATCCAATGGGGCTATTCAGCCCCAGCATTTT. It translates to CASSLSNGAIQPQHF.

In this sample, this clonotype turned up a few times. V and J are TRBV6-2 or TRBV6-3 and TRBJ2-1; D possibly uses TRBD1 or TRBD2 (7 bases each). CDR3 length equals 13 residues. CDR1 MNHEY and CDR2 SVGEGT come from the germline V gene. Deletions cut 10 bases from V and 2 bases from J, with 12 bases between. DNA of the CDR3: TGTGCCACCTCAGGGGGGGCCTACAATGAGCAGTTCTTC. It translates to CATSGGAYNEQFF.

The V gene is TRBV20-1, the J gene TRBJ2-1; 12 positions agree with TRBD2. Trimming cost V 0 bases and J 8 bases; bases outside gene matches: 11. Looked up from germline, CDR1 is DFQATT and CDR2 is SNEGSKA (reference sequence). This CDR3 region has 17 residues. CDR3 in amino acids: CSARDTRLAGVPDEQFF. The CDR3, as DNA: TGCAGTGCTAGAGACACGCGACTAGCGGGGGTTCCGGATGAGCAGTTCTTC.

This chain joins TRBV4-1 and TRBJ2-7, with D uncertain. CDR3 size: 13 residues. CDR1 and CDR2 from the germline V gene are MGHRA and YSYEKL. V was cut by 1 base and J by 3 bases, with 7 bases left in between. The CDR3 DNA sequence: TGCGCCAGCAGCCAAGGAGATTACTACGAGCAGTACTTC. As protein: CASSQGDYYEQYF.

The chain uses TRBV20-1 and TRBJ1-2; D unclear. The CDR3 extends over 13 amino acids. Looked up from germline, CDR1 is DFQATT and CDR2 is SNEGSKA (reference sequence). The V and J ends lost 2 bases and 5 bases respectively, with 12 bases between them. The CDR3 is CSARQDLDYGYTF. As DNA, the CDR3 is TGCAGTGCTAGACAGGACTTAGATTATGGCTACACCTTC.

V usage is TRBV7-3 and J usage is TRBJ2-3, with D perhaps TRBD2 (5 bases). The germline CDR1 and CDR2 sequences are SGHTA and FQGTGA. This CDR3 has 17 residues. V shed 5 bases and J shed 4 bases, with 22 bases lying between them. The CDR3 region is CASSPLGWTSNADTQYF. The CDR3 coding sequence is TGTGCCAGCAGCCCACTTGGCTGGACTTCTAATGCAGATACGCAGTATTTT.

The chain has TRBV4-3 and TRBJ1-2, with D unclear. The CDR3 totals 14 residues. Trimming shortened V by 0 bases and J by 5 bases, and 10 bases separated the two germline ends. Germline CDR1 and CDR2: LGHNA and YSLEER. This CDR3 reads CASSQEDVGYGYTF. In DNA form, the CDR3 reads TGCGCCAGCAGCCAAGAGGATGTGGGGTATGGCTACACCTTC.

The sample holds a few counts of this clonotype. This chain connects TRBV7-8 to TRBJ2-2, with D possibly called TRBD1 or TRBD2 (6 bases each). The CDR3 is made up of 14 amino acids. Trimming took off 10 bases at V and 5 bases at J, with 17 bases between the two ends. From germline, CDR1 is SGHVS and CDR2 FQNEAQ. In DNA, the CDR3 is TGTGCCACCGACCGGGGGCTAGCGACCGGGGAGCTGTTTTTT. Translating gives CATDRGLATGELFF.

The chain carries TRBV21-1 and TRBJ2-2; TRBD2 is the table's D call, not checked against the DNA. TRBV21-1 is labeled a pseudogene. The CDR3 runs 19 residues. The chain's CDR3 is CASSKVTSGRAFITGELFF. CDR3 coding DNA: TGTGCCAGCAGCAAAGTGACTAGCGGGAGGGCCTTTATCACCGGGGAGCTGTTTTTT.

This clonotype came up a few times. The chain links TRBV20-1 to TRBJ2-7; no reliable D call. Germline CDR1 is DFQATT and CDR2 is SNEGSKA (reference sequence). The CDR3 has 11 amino acids. V was cut by 6 bases and J by 1 base, with 7 bases left in between. This CDR3 is CSATESYEQYF. CDR3 bases: TGCAGTGCGACCGAGTCCTACGAGCAGTACTTC.

J is TRBJ1-1 and V is TRBV7-8, with TRBD1 matching over 7 bases. CDR1 is SGHVS and CDR2 is FQNEAQ in the germline V gene. Losses at the gene ends were 5 bases for V and 0 bases for J; bases not matched to a gene: 9. CDR3 size: 16 residues. CDR3 bases: TGTGCCAGCAGCCCAAAGGACAGGAGTATGAACACTGAAGCTTTCTTT. It codes for CASSPKDRSMNTEAFF.

The J gene is TRBJ2-1, the V gene TRBV9, with 13 bases that match TRBD2. This CDR3 spans 17 amino acids. V gave up 3 bases and J gave up 0 bases; unmatched junction bases: 3. From germline, CDR1 is SGDLS and CDR2 YYNGEE. In DNA, the CDR3 is TGTGCCAGCAGCGAGGGGACTAGCGGGGACTCCTACAATGAGCAGTTCTTC. Amino acids: CASSEGTSGDSYNEQFF.

This clonotype was found once. The genes are TRBV19 and TRBJ1-2, with D uncertain. Germline lookup yields CDR1 LNHDA and CDR2 SQIVND (reference sequence). CDR3 size: 12 residues. Trimming took off 4 bases at V and 6 bases at J, with 9 bases between the two ends. The CDR3 protein is CASSTLRDGYTF. CDR3 DNA sequence: TGTGCCAGTAGTACCCTCCGGGATGGCTACACCTTC.

The gene calls are TRBV28 and TRBJ1-2; 8 bases are shared with TRBD1. Germline-derived CDR1 and CDR2 are MDHEN and SYDVKM. This CDR3 contains 12 residues. V was clipped by 10 bases and J by 8 bases; unmatched bases: 9. CDR3 loop: CAITGQGWGYTF. CDR3 DNA sequence: TGTGCCATCACCGGACAGGGCTGGGGCTACACCTTC.

The rearrangement joins TRBV7-2 to TRBJ1-6; no reliable D call. Germline values: CDR1 SGHTA, CDR2 FQGNSA. There are 12 residues in the CDR3. V gave up 3 bases and J gave up 14 bases, with 11 bases separating them. CDR3 amino acids: CASSFSPPTLHF. The CDR3 coding sequence is TGTGCCAGCAGCTTCTCCCCCCCCACCCTCCACTTT.

The chain has TRBV25-1 and TRBJ1-1, with TRBD1 matching 9 bases. Germline values: CDR1 MGHDK, CDR2 SYGVNS. CDR3 size: 14 residues. The V gene end was trimmed by 5 bases and the J gene end by 1 base; junction bases not matched to a gene: 2. Here the CDR3 DNA reads TGTGCCAGCAGTCGACAGGGGGGGAACACTGAAGCTTTCTTT. This sequence encodes CASSRQGGNTEAFF.

This clonotype was counted many times. The V and J genes are TRBV7-6 and TRBJ2-3; D not resolved. The CDR3 consists of 15 residues. CDR1 is SGHVS and CDR2 is FNYEAQ in the germline V gene. Trimming cost V 6 bases and J 0 bases, with 13 bases left between them. This CDR3 reads CASRKVVLSTDTQYF. The CDR3 coding sequence is TGTGCCAGCAGAAAGGTAGTCCTTAGCACAGATACGCAGTATTTT.

This clonotype was picked up many times. The chain employs TRBV12-3 or TRBV12-4 and TRBJ2-3, with 10 bases lining up with TRBD1. CDR3 length: 15 residues. V was pared by 2 bases and J by 4 bases, with 3 bases of the junction left unmatched. As DNA, the CDR3 is TGTGCCAGCAGTTTAACCGGGACAGGGGCAGATACGCAGTATTTT. Its translation: CASSLTGTGADTQYF.

The chain uses TRBV2 and TRBJ2-1; TRBD2 agrees at 7 bases. CDR3 length: 14 amino acids. The V and J ends lost 9 bases and 6 bases, in that order; junction bases with no gene match: 11. CDR1 SNHLY and CDR2 FYNNEI come from the germline V gene. CDR3 in amino acids: CARGGTTVFNEQFF. Written as DNA, the CDR3 is TGTGCCAGAGGCGGGACTACAGTCTTCAATGAGCAGTTCTTC.